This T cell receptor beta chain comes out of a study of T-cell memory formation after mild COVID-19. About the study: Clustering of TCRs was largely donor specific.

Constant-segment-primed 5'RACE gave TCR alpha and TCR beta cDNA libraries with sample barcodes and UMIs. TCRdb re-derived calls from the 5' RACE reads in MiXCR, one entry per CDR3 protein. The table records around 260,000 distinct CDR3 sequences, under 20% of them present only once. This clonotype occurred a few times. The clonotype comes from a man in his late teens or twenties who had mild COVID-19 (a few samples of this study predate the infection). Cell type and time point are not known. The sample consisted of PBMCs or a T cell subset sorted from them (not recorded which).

CDR3 sequence reads: CASSVGQDYGYTF. CDR3 nucleotide sequence: TGTGCCAGCAGCGTCGGGCAAGACTATGGCTACACCTTC. The chain combines TRBV9 with TRBJ1-2, with D unclear. The ends were cut back, 2 bases at V and 3 bases at J, with 8 bases in the middle. The CDR3 is made up of 13 amino acids. CDR1 SGDLS and CDR2 YYNGEE come from the germline V gene. The full variable domain, its missing parts supplied by reference TRBV9 and TRBJ1-2, is DSGVTQTPKHLITATGQRVTLRCSPRSGDLSVYWYQQSLDQGLQFLIQYYNGEERAKGNILERFSAQQFPDLHSELNLSSLELGDSALYFCASSVGQDYGYTFGSGTRLTVV.